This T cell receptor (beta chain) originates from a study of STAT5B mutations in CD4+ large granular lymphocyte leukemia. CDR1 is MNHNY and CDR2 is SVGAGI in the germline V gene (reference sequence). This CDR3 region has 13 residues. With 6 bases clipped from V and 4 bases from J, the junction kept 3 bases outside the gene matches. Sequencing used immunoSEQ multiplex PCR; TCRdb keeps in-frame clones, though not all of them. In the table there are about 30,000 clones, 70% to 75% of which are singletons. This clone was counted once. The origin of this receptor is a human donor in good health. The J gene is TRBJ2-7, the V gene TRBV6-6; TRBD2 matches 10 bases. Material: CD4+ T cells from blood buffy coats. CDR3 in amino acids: CASSGLAVYEQYF. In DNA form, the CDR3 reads TGTGCCAGCAGCGGACTAGCGGTTTACGAGCAGTACTTC.